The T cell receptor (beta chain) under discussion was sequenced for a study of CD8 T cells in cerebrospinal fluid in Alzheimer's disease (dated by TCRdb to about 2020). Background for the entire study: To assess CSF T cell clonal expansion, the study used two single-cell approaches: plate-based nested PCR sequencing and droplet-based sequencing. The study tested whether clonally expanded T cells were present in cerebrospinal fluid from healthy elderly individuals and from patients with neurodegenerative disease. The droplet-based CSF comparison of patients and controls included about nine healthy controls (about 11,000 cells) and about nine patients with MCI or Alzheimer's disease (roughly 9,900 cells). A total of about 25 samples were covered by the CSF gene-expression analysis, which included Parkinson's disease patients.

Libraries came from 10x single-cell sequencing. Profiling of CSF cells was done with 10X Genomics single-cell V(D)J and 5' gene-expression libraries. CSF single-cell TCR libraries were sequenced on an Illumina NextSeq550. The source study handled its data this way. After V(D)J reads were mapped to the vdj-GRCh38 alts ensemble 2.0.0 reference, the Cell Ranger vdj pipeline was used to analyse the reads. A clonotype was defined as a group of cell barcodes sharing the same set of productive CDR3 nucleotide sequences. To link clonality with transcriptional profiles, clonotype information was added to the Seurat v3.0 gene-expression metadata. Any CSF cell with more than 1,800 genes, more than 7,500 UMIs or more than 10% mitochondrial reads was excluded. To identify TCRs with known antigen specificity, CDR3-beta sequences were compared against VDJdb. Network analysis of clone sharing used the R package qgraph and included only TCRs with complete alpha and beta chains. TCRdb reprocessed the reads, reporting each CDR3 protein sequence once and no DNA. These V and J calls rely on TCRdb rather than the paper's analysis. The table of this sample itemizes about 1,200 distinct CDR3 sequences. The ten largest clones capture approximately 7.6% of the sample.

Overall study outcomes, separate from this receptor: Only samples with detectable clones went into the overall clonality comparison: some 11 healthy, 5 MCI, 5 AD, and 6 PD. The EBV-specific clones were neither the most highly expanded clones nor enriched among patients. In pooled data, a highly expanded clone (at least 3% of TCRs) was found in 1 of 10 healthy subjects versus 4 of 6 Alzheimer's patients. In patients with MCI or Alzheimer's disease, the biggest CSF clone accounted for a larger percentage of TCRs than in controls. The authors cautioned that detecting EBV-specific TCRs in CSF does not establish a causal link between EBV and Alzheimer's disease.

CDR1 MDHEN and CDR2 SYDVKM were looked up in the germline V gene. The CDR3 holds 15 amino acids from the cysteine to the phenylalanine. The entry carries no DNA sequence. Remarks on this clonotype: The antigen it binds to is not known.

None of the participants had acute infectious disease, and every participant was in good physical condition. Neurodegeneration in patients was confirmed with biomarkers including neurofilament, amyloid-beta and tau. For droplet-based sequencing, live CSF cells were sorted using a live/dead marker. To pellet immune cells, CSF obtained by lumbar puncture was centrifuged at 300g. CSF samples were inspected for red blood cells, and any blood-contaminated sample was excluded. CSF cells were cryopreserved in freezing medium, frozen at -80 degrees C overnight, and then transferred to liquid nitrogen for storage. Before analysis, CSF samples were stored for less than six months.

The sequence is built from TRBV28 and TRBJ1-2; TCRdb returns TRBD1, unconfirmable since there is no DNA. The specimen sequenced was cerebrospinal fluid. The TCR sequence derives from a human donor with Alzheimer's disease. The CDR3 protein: CASSYAGTGNYGYTF.